This is a list of T cell receptor beta chains from one sample in a study of blood T cell repertoires in COVID-19. Data came from immunoSEQ multiplex PCR; TCRdb stores just in-frame clones and leaves some out. This sample has 200,000 to 250,000 clones, with 70% to 90% found just once. Sequencing used peripheral blood. Every receptor here comes from a human donor in a cohort sampled during active COVID-19. Both conserved end residues are part of each CDR3. Each record gives: CDR3 length, clone size, J gene, V gene, D gene, CDR3 protein, CDR3 DNA. D genes are given only for firm matches. Size values are once, few and many counts, or a class for expanded clones, and some rows have none.

CDR3 length: 14; clone size: .; J gene: TRBJ1-2; V gene: TRBV5-1; D gene: .; CDR3 protein: CASSPPASSYGYTF; CDR3 DNA: TGCGCCAGCAGCCCGCCCGCGTCAAGCTATGGCTACACCTTC
CDR3 length: 14; clone size: .; J gene: TRBJ1-3; V gene: TRBV6-2/TRBV6-3; D gene: TRBD1; CDR3 protein: CASSRDSSGNTIYF; CDR3 DNA: TGTGCCAGCAGCCGGGACAGCTCTGGAAACACCATATATTTT
CDR3 length: 13; clone size: .; J gene: TRBJ1-1; V gene: TRBV6-1; D gene: .; CDR3 protein: CASTRTVNTEAFF; CDR3 DNA: TGTGCCAGCACTCGGACAGTGAACACTGAAGCTTTCTTT
CDR3 length: 15; clone size: .; J gene: TRBJ2-7; V gene: TRBV28; D gene: .; CDR3 protein: CASSAARDSSYEQYF; CDR3 DNA: TGTGCCAGCTCGGCGGCCAGGGATTCCTCCTACGAGCAGTACTTC
CDR3 length: 15; clone size: .; J gene: TRBJ2-1; V gene: TRBV19; D gene: TRBD2; CDR3 protein: CASSMTSGGTNEQFF; CDR3 DNA: TGTGCCAGTAGTATGACTAGCGGGGGAACCAATGAGCAGTTCTTC
CDR3 length: 14; clone size: .; J gene: TRBJ2-3; V gene: TRBV27; D gene: .; CDR3 protein: CASTRTPTSGTQYF; CDR3 DNA: TGTGCCAGCACCCGGACCCCAACTAGTGGTACGCAGTATTTT
CDR3 length: 16; clone size: once; J gene: TRBJ1-1; V gene: TRBV3-1/TRBV3-2; D gene: .; CDR3 protein: CASSQGAGILATEAFF; CDR3 DNA: TGTGCCAGCAGCCAAGGGGCCGGAATTCTGGCCACTGAAGCTTTCTTT
CDR3 length: 14; clone size: .; J gene: TRBJ2-7; V gene: TRBV5-1; D gene: TRBD1; CDR3 protein: CASSTGQGVHEQYF; CDR3 DNA: TGCGCCAGCAGCACGGGACAGGGTGTCCACGAGCAGTACTTC
CDR3 length: 12; clone size: .; J gene: TRBJ2-7; V gene: TRBV13; D gene: TRBD1; CDR3 protein: CASSTGQGEQYF; CDR3 DNA: TGTGCCAGCAGCACGGGACAGGGTGAGCAGTACTTC
CDR3 length: 14; clone size: .; J gene: TRBJ2-7; V gene: TRBV7-2; D gene: TRBD2; CDR3 protein: CASSLTSAVYEQYF; CDR3 DNA: TGTGCCAGCAGCCTTACTAGCGCAGTCTACGAGCAGTACTTC
CDR3 length: 11; clone size: .; J gene: TRBJ2-1; V gene: TRBV28; D gene: .; CDR3 protein: CASSLYNEQFF; CDR3 DNA: TGTGCCAGCAGTCTTTACAATGAGCAGTTCTTC
CDR3 length: 11; clone size: .; J gene: TRBJ2-1; V gene: TRBV28; D gene: .; CDR3 protein: CASSPDNEQFF; CDR3 DNA: TGTGCCAGCAGTCCCGACAATGAGCAGTTCTTC
CDR3 length: 15; clone size: few; J gene: TRBJ1-1; V gene: TRBV7-3; D gene: TRBD1; CDR3 protein: CASSPQGQGNTEAFF; CDR3 DNA: TGTGCCAGCAGCCCACAGGGACAGGGGAACACTGAAGCTTTCTTT
CDR3 length: 13; clone size: .; J gene: TRBJ2-5; V gene: TRBV27; D gene: .; CDR3 protein: CASSGGWGETQYF; CDR3 DNA: TGTGCCAGCAGTGGGGGGTGGGGGGAGACCCAGTACTTC
CDR3 length: 17; clone size: .; J gene: TRBJ2-1; V gene: TRBV5-1; D gene: TRBD2; CDR3 protein: CASSLRSGVRSYNEQFF; CDR3 DNA: TGCGCCAGCAGCTTGAGAAGCGGGGTACGCTCCTACAATGAGCAGTTCTTC
CDR3 length: 15; clone size: few; J gene: TRBJ1-4; V gene: TRBV7-3; D gene: TRBD1; CDR3 protein: CASSTTGGPNEKLFF; CDR3 DNA: TGTGCCAGCAGCACAACAGGGGGCCCTAATGAAAAACTGTTTTTT
CDR3 length: 11; clone size: many; J gene: TRBJ2-2; V gene: TRBV2; D gene: .; CDR3 protein: CASSLYGELFF; CDR3 DNA: TGTGCCAGCAGTCTATACGGGGAGCTGTTTTTT
CDR3 length: 15; clone size: .; J gene: TRBJ2-7; V gene: TRBV9; D gene: .; CDR3 protein: CASSVWGGLGDEQYF; CDR3 DNA: TGTGCCAGCAGCGTATGGGGGGGCCTGGGTGACGAGCAGTACTTC
CDR3 length: 14; clone size: few; J gene: TRBJ1-1; V gene: TRBV5-1; D gene: .; CDR3 protein: CASSPSGGSTEAFF; CDR3 DNA: TGCGCCAGCAGCCCTTCGGGCGGGTCCACTGAAGCTTTCTTT
CDR3 length: 20; clone size: few; J gene: TRBJ1-4; V gene: TRBV4-1; D gene: .; CDR3 protein: CASSGWESKGQTKLNEKLFF; CDR3 DNA: TGCGCCAGCAGCGGATGGGAAAGTAAAGGACAGACGAAACTGAATGAAAAACTGTTTTTT
CDR3 length: 14; clone size: .; J gene: TRBJ2-3; V gene: TRBV5-1; D gene: .; CDR3 protein: CASSPQESTDTQYF; CDR3 DNA: TGCGCCAGCAGCCCTCAGGAAAGCACAGATACGCAGTATTTT
CDR3 length: 16; clone size: .; J gene: TRBJ2-7; V gene: TRBV5-1; D gene: TRBD2; CDR3 protein: CASSPRTSGEGAEQYF; CDR3 DNA: TGCGCCAGCAGCCCACGGACTAGCGGAGAAGGAGCCGAGCAGTACTTC
CDR3 length: 15; clone size: .; J gene: TRBJ2-1; V gene: TRBV5-1; D gene: TRBD2; CDR3 protein: CASSPRTSGLNEQFF; CDR3 DNA: TGCGCCAGCAGCCCGAGGACTAGCGGTCTCAATGAGCAGTTCTTC
CDR3 length: 16; clone size: once; J gene: TRBJ2-2; V gene: TRBV7-7; D gene: .; CDR3 protein: CASSGSNRGGTGELFF; CDR3 DNA: TGTGCTAGCAGCGGATCGAACAGGGGAGGTACCGGGGAGCTGTTTTTT
CDR3 length: 13; clone size: .; J gene: TRBJ1-2; V gene: TRBV3-1/TRBV3-2; D gene: .; CDR3 protein: CASSQGYSGGYTF; CDR3 DNA: TGTGCCAGCAGCCAAGGGTATTCTGGCGGCTACACCTTC
CDR3 length: 14; clone size: .; J gene: TRBJ1-2; V gene: TRBV20-1; D gene: TRBD1; CDR3 protein: CSASAPGGGYGYTF; CDR3 DNA: TGCAGTGCTAGTGCTCCAGGGGGCGGCTATGGCTACACCTTC
CDR3 length: 13; clone size: .; J gene: TRBJ1-1; V gene: TRBV6-6; D gene: .; CDR3 protein: CASSGLSGTEAFF; CDR3 DNA: TGTGCCAGCAGTGGCCTGTCGGGGACTGAAGCTTTCTTT
CDR3 length: 16; clone size: .; J gene: TRBJ2-5; V gene: TRBV24-1; D gene: .; CDR3 protein: CATSDLEGTGQETQYF; CDR3 DNA: TGTGCCACCAGTGATTTGGAGGGTACGGGACAAGAGACCCAGTACTTC
CDR3 length: 16; clone size: .; J gene: TRBJ2-2; V gene: TRBV5-1; D gene: TRBD1; CDR3 protein: CASSFAGTGGTGELFF; CDR3 DNA: TGCGCCAGCAGCTTTGCCGGGACAGGGGGGACCGGGGAGCTGTTTTTT
CDR3 length: 16; clone size: .; J gene: TRBJ1-4; V gene: TRBV5-1; D gene: TRBD1; CDR3 protein: CASRPTPGGANEKLFF; CDR3 DNA: TGCGCCAGCAGACCGACTCCAGGGGGTGCTAATGAAAAACTGTTTTTT
CDR3 length: 14; clone size: once; J gene: TRBJ2-5; V gene: TRBV28; D gene: TRBD2; CDR3 protein: CASSGAGRGETQYF; CDR3 DNA: TGTGCCAGCAGTGGGGCAGGGAGGGGAGAGACCCAGTACTTC
CDR3 length: 19; clone size: .; J gene: TRBJ2-5; V gene: TRBV7-5; D gene: .; CDR3 protein: CARSSTSTPDRVGQETQYF; CDR3 DNA: TGTGCCAGAAGCTCGACATCGACCCCGGACAGGGTGGGCCAAGAGACCCAGTACTTC
CDR3 length: 19; clone size: .; J gene: TRBJ1-2; V gene: TRBV19; D gene: .; CDR3 protein: CASSVRPPGQLTSGYGYTF; CDR3 DNA: TGTGCCAGTAGTGTGCGCCCCCCGGGACAACTTACCTCGGGCTATGGCTACACCTTC
CDR3 length: 15; clone size: .; J gene: TRBJ2-1; V gene: TRBV7-8; D gene: TRBD1; CDR3 protein: CASSATGGNYNEQFF; CDR3 DNA: TGTGCCAGCAGCGCCACAGGGGGGAACTACAATGAGCAGTTCTTC
CDR3 length: 14; clone size: .; J gene: TRBJ2-3; V gene: TRBV18; D gene: .; CDR3 protein: CASSPQGGTDTQYF; CDR3 DNA: TGTGCCAGCTCACCGCAGGGTGGCACAGATACGCAGTATTTT
CDR3 length: 16; clone size: few; J gene: TRBJ1-4; V gene: TRBV28; D gene: TRBD1; CDR3 protein: CASSLGQGAINEKLFF; CDR3 DNA: TGTGCCAGCAGTTTAGGACAGGGGGCTATAAATGAAAAACTGTTTTTT